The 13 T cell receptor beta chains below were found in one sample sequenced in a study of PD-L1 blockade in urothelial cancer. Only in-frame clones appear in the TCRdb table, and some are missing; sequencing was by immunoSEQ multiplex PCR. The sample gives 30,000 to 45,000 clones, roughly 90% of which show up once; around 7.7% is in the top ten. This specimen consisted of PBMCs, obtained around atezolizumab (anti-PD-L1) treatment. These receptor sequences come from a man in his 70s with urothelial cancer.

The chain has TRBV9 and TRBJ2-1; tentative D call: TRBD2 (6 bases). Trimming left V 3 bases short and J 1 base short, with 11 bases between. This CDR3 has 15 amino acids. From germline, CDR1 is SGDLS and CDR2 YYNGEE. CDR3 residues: CASSGTSSSYNEQFF. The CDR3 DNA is TGTGCCAGCAGCGGAACTAGCTCTTCCTACAATGAGCAGTTCTTC.

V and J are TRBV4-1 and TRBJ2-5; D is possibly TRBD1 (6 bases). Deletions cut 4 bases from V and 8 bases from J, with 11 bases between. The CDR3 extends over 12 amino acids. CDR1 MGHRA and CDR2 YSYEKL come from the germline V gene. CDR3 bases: TGCGCCAGCAGCCCACCCAGGGGTACCCAGTACTTC. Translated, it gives CASSPPRGTQYF.

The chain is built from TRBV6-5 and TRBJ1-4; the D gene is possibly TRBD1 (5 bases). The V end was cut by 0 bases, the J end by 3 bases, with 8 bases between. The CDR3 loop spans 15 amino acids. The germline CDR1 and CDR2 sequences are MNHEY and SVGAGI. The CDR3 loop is CASSYSPGSNEKLFF. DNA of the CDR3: TGTGCCAGCAGTTACTCGCCAGGGTCTAATGAAAAACTGTTTTTT.

CDR3 in amino acids: CASSQGSGAGNTIYF. The CDR3 DNA reads TGCGCCAGCAGCCAAGGCTCGGGTGCTGGAAACACCATATATTTT. This chain links TRBV4-1 with TRBJ1-3; D not resolved. V lost 1 base to trimming and J lost 2 bases, with 9 bases between them. In germline, CDR1 is MGHRA, CDR2 YSYEKL. This CDR3 comprises 15 residues.

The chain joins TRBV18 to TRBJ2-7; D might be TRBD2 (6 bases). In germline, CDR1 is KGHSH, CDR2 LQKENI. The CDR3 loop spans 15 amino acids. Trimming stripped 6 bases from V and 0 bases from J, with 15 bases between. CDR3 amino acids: CASSDRGESSYEQYF. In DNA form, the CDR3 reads TGTGCCAGCTCTGACCGCGGGGAAAGCTCCTACGAGCAGTACTTC.

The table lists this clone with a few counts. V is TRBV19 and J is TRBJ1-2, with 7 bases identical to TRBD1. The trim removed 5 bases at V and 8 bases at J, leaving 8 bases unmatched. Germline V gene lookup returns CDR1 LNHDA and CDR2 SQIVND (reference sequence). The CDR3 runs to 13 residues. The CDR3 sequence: CASSDGQVRGYTF. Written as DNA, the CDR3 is TGTGCCAGTAGTGACGGACAGGTACGAGGCTACACCTTC.

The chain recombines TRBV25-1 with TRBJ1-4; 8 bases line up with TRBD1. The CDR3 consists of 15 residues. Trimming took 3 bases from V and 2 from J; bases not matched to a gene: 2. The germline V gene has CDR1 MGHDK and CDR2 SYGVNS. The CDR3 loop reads CASSETGVTNEKLFF. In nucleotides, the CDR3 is TGTGCCAGCAGTGAGACAGGGGTGACTAATGAAAAACTGTTTTTT.

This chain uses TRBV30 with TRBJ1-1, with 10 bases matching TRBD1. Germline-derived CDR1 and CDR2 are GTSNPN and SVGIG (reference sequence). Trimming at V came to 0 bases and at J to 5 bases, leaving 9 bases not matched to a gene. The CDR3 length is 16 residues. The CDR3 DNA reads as TGTGCCTGGAGTGTCCCCCGGACAGGGGGTCGTACTGAAGCTTTCTTT. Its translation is CAWSVPRTGGRTEAFF.

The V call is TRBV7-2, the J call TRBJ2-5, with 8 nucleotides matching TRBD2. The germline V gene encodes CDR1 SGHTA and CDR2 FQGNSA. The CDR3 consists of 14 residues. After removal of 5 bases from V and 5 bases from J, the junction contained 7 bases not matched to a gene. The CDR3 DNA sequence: TGTGCCAGCAGCCCCGGGACTAGAGGGGAGACCCAGTACTTC. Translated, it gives CASSPGTRGETQYF.

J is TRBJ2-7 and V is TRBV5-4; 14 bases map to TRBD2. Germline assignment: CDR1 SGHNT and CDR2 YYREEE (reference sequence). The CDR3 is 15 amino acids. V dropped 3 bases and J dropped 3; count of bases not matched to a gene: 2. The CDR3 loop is CASSSGTSGGYEQYF. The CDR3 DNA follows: TGTGCCAGCAGCTCTGGGACTAGCGGGGGCTACGAGCAGTACTTC.

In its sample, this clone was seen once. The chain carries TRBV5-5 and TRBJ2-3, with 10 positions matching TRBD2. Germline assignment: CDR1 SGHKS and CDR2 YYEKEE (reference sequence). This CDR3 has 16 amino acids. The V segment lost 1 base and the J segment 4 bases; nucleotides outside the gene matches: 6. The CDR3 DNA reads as TGTGCCAGCAGCTTGTACTCAGCGGGAGGGGCAGATACGCAGTATTTT. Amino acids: CASSLYSAGGADTQYF.

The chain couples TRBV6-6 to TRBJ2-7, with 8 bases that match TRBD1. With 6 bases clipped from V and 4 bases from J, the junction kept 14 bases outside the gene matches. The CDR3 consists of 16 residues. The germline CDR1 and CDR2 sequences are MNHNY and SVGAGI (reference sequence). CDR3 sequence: CASSPTTGTGLYEQYF. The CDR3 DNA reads TGTGCCAGCAGCCCTACCACCGGGACAGGCCTGTACGAGCAGTACTTC.

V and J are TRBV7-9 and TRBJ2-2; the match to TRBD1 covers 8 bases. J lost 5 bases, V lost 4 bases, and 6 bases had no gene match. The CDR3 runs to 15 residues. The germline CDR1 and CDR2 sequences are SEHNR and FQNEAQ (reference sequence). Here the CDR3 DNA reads TGTGCCAGCAGCTCGACAGGGGTAGGGACCGGGGAGCTGTTTTTT. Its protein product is CASSSTGVGTGELFF.